Here is one T cell receptor (beta chain) with its context. This entry belongs to a study of blood T cell repertoires in COVID-19. Study-level background: COVID-19 samples collected from the United States, Italy and Spain covered acute and convalescent phases. In each case, the material was cDNA or gDNA derived from T cells, B-cell-depleted T cells, or PBMCs.

The CDR3 consists of 12 residues. V dropped 3 bases and J dropped 6; count of bases not matched to a gene: 2. Per germline, CDR1 SGHDT and CDR2 YYEEEE. In the original processing: Estimates of nucleated cell counts were drawn from the amplification of reference gene primers. Sequenced by immunoSEQ multiplex PCR; TCRdb stores in-frame clones only, minus some. D and trimming come from the DNA, and the V and J calls and clone size come from that table. The sample includes roughly 120,000 clones, less than 90% of them seen just once. The source is a man aged 65 to 85 who had recovered from COVID-19. Sequenced sample: peripheral blood. This chain joins TRBV5-6 and TRBJ1-2, with 7 bases identical to TRBD1. The CDR3 bases are TGTGCCAGCAGCTACAGGGGACATGGCTACACCTTC. Amino acid sequence: CASSYRGHGYTF.